This is a list of T cell receptor beta chains from one sample in a study of blood T cell repertoires in COVID-19. Some clones are missing from TCRdb's copy, which holds only in-frame ones; the method was immunoSEQ multiplex PCR. The sample contains approximately 80,000 clones, 80% to 85% of which appear only once. Sequenced input: peripheral blood. These receptors came from a man at least 80 years old with acute or convalescent COVID-19. Each CDR3 is given with its conserved first and last residue. Each record gives: CDR3 length, J gene, V gene, D gene, clone size, CDR3 DNA, CDR3 protein. D genes are given only for firm matches. Clone size appears in some rows only: once, few, many, or a class for an expanded clone.

15	TRBJ2-3	TRBV21-1	.	.	TGTGCCAGCAGCAAAAGACAGGTAAGCACAGATACGCAGTATTTT	CASSKRQVSTDTQYF
15	TRBJ1-5	TRBV7-8	.	.	TGTGCCAGCAGCTCTGAGGGAGGTGGCAATCAGCCCCAGCATTTT	CASSSEGGGNQPQHF
16	TRBJ2-3	TRBV6-1	TRBD1	few	TGTGCCAGCAGTGGACGGAACAGGGGGCCTGCAGATACGCAGTATTTT	CASSGRNRGPADTQYF
16	TRBJ1-2	TRBV5-4	.	.	TGTGCCAGCAGCTTGGGTCAGGGGCCCCCTAACTATGGCTACACCTTC	CASSLGQGPPNYGYTF
13	TRBJ1-1	TRBV6-1	.	.	TGTGCCAGCAGTGAATACAGGAACACTGAAGCTTTCTTT	CASSEYRNTEAFF
13	TRBJ2-7	TRBV7-9	.	.	TGTGCCAGCAGGCTCTCGGGGAGCTACGAGCAGTACTTC	CASRLSGSYEQYF
15	TRBJ1-5	TRBV28	.	.	TGTGCCAGCAGTTTAGCGGGTTACAGCAATCAGCCCCAGCATTTT	CASSLAGYSNQPQHF
16	TRBJ1-1	TRBV5-1	TRBD1	.	TGCGCCAGCAGCTCGGGGGGGACAGGGTCTGGCACTGAAGCTTTCTTT	CASSSGGTGSGTEAFF
15	TRBJ1-1	TRBV27	.	.	TGTGCCAGCAGTCCCAGACCCCGGGGGAACACTGAAGCTTTCTTT	CASSPRPRGNTEAFF
13	TRBJ1-1	TRBV28	.	.	TGTGCCAGCAGTTTCGGGATGAACACTGAAGCTTTCTTT	CASSFGMNTEAFF
15	TRBJ2-7	TRBV6-5	.	.	TGTGCCAGCAGTTACTCGGGCGGGCTCTCCTACGAGCAGTACTTC	CASSYSGGLSYEQYF
15	TRBJ2-1	TRBV27	TRBD2	.	TGTGCCAGCAGTTTATCCGGGACTAGCAGTAATGAGCAGTTCTTC	CASSLSGTSSNEQFF
13	TRBJ1-4	TRBV7-9	.	.	TGTGCCAGCAGCCGGAGAACTAATGAAAAACTGTTTTTT	CASSRRTNEKLFF
16	TRBJ1-1	TRBV18	.	once	TGTGCCAGCTCACCACCGGTACAGAGAATAAACACTGAAGCTTTCTTT	CASSPPVQRINTEAFF
15	TRBJ2-3	TRBV15	.	.	TGTGCCACCAGCAGAGATTTGAGTTACACAGATACGCAGTATTTT	CATSRDLSYTDTQYF
16	TRBJ2-2	TRBV2	.	.	TGTGCCAGCAGTGAGAACCGGACACCTCGGCCGGGGGAGCTGTTTTTT	CASSENRTPRPGELFF
13	TRBJ2-7	TRBV7-2	TRBD1	few	TGTGCCAGCAGCCTCGGGACAGGGAGGGAGCAGTACTTC	CASSLGTGREQYF
16	TRBJ1-2	TRBV29-1	TRBD1	few	TGCAGCGTTGAAGATGGGGTCCTCACAGGGGTGTATGGCTACACCTTC	CSVEDGVLTGVYGYTF
17	TRBJ2-3	TRBV11-2	.	.	TGTGCCAGCAGCCGCTCCACAGCATGGAGGGGTACAGATACGCAGTATTTT	CASSRSTAWRGTDTQYF
14	TRBJ1-2	TRBV27	.	.	TGTGCCAGCAGTTTGAGACCCCGGGCGGGGGGCTACACCTTC	CASSLRPRAGGYTF
16	TRBJ2-1	TRBV4-1	TRBD1	.	TGCGCCAGCAGCCGCCTACAGGGGGCGGCCTACAATGAGCAGTTCTTC	CASSRLQGAAYNEQFF
14	TRBJ1-1	TRBV6-5	TRBD1	.	TGTGCCAGCACAGCCACCGGGACAGTCACTGAAGCTTTCTTT	CASTATGTVTEAFF
15	TRBJ1-1	TRBV6-5	.	.	TGTGCCAGCAGTTACGCCGGGAGGCGAGTCACTGAAGCTTTCTTT	CASSYAGRRVTEAFF
15	TRBJ2-1	TRBV18	TRBD2	.	TGTGCCAGCTCGCTTACTAGCGGCTCCTACAATGAGCAGTTCTTC	CASSLTSGSYNEQFF
17	TRBJ1-2	TRBV7-8	TRBD1	.	TGTGCCAGCAGCCCTGGACAGGGCCCTTTAGCTAACTATGGCTACACCTTC	CASSPGQGPLANYGYTF
16	TRBJ2-7	TRBV5-1	TRBD1	.	TGCGCCAGCAGTGCTAGCCATGGACAGGCTCCTAACGAGCAGTACTTC	CASSASHGQAPNEQYF
16	TRBJ2-7	TRBV7-9	TRBD2	few	TGTGCCAGCAGCTTAGATATGACTAGCGGGAGTAAGGTGCAGTACTTC	CASSLDMTSGSKVQYF
16	TRBJ2-5	TRBV10-3	TRBD2	.	TGTGCCATCAGTGAGTCAGGTCTAGCGGGACGGGAGACCCAGTACTTC	CAISESGLAGRETQYF
16	TRBJ2-1	TRBV18	TRBD2	.	TGTGCCAGCTCACCACCAGCTAGCGGGCCGTACAATGAGCAGTTCTTC	CASSPPASGPYNEQFF
15	TRBJ2-1	TRBV28	TRBD1	.	TGTGCCAGCAACCCCCGGGACAGGTTCCACAATGAGCAGTTCTTC	CASNPRDRFHNEQFF
14	TRBJ2-5	TRBV2	.	.	TGTGCCAGCAGTTCCGGGACACCGCTGGAGACCCAGTACTTC	CASSSGTPLETQYF
13	TRBJ1-2	TRBV28	.	.	TGTGCCAGTACACCCGGGACACCCTATGGCTACACCTTC	CASTPGTPYGYTF
13	TRBJ2-1	TRBV28	TRBD1	.	TGTGCCAGCAGACAGGGGCAGTACAATGAGCAGTTCTTC	CASRQGQYNEQFF
13	TRBJ2-7	TRBV28	TRBD1	.	TGTGCCAGTAGGACAGGGGGTGTCTACGAGCAGTACTTC	CASRTGGVYEQYF
14	TRBJ1-6	TRBV5-1	.	.	TGCGCCAGCAGCTCCACTCAGGGAAGCTCACCCCTCCACTTT	CASSSTQGSSPLHF